This entry lists 12 T cell receptor beta chains sequenced from one sample in a study of T cells in Graves' hyperthyroidism and ophthalmopathy. The investigators amplified TCR beta CDR3 regions from RNA transcripts. HTBI primers were used for first-round RT-PCR of the TCR CDR3. A single record per CDR3 protein comes from TCRdb applying MiXCR to the multiplex PCR reads. Among hundreds of thousands of distinct CDR3 sequences listed, over 15% were seen once. The sample taken for sequencing was blood. Receptors originate from a woman younger than 35 with Graves' ophthalmopathy.

This clonotype was counted ten times or more. The CDR3 DNA sequence: TGTGCCAGCAGTTATTTACAGAACAATGAGCAGTTCTTC. It specifies CASSYLQNNEQFF. The V call is TRBV6-2 or TRBV6-3, the J call TRBJ2-1; unclear D gene. The germline gives CDR1 MNHEY, CDR2 SVGEGT. Trimming shortened V by 3 bases and J by 5 bases, and 8 bases separated the two germline ends. The CDR3 sequence is 13 residues long.

This clonotype was detected once. This chain connects TRBV4-1 to TRBJ2-7; TRBD2 aligns across 11 bases. Trimming at V came to 3 bases and at J to 2 bases, leaving 6 bases not matched to a gene. The CDR3 is 16 amino acids. CDR1 is MGHRA and CDR2 is YSYEKL in the germline V gene. CDR3 nucleotides: TGCGCCAGCAGCCAGGTAGCGGGGGGGCTAACCTACGAGCAGTACTTC. It is translated as CASSQVAGGLTYEQYF.

This clonotype was counted at least ten times. The V and J genes are TRBV5-5 and TRBJ1-2; 8 bases are a match to TRBD1. CDR1 is SGHKS and CDR2 is YYEKEE in the germline V gene (reference sequence). The CDR3 contains 15 residues. J was trimmed by 5 bases and V by 0 bases; bases with no gene match: 6. The CDR3 DNA follows: TGTGCCAGCAGCTTGGAGAGGACAGGGTTTTATGGCTACACCTTC. Its protein is CASSLERTGFYGYTF.

The sample holds many counts of this clonotype. Sequence at one end of the junction differs from germline and may be a read error. The V and J genes are TRBV18 and TRBJ2-5; the D gene could be TRBD1 or TRBD2 (6 bases each). CDR1 is KGHSH, CDR2 LQKENI, per germline. There are 15 residues in the CDR3. The CDR3 DNA follows: TGTGCCAGCTCCCCACGGGGGCTACTGTCGGAGACCCAGTACTTC. It is translated as CASSPRGLLSETQYF.

The chain joins TRBV19 to TRBJ1-5, with 9 positions matching TRBD1. Germline CDR1 and CDR2: LNHDA and SQIVND (reference sequence). The J segment lost 4 bases and the V segment lost 6 bases, leaving 1 base of the junction unmatched. CDR3 length equals 13 residues. CDR3 bases: TGTGCCAGTAGGGACAGGGGAAATCAGCCCCAGCATTTT. Residues: CASRDRGNQPQHF.

This clonotype occurred many times. Germline and junction disagree at one end, which may indicate a read error. This chain connects TRBV4-1 to TRBJ2-3; 8 bases are a match to TRBD1. This CDR3 is 16 amino acids long. Per the germline V gene, CDR1 is MGHRA and CDR2 is YSYEKL. CDR3 DNA: TGCGCCAGCAGCCAAGATTCTGGACAGGGCACCGATACGCAGTATTTT. As protein: CASSQDSGQGTDTQYF.

This clonotype was counted many times. This chain links TRBV9 with TRBJ2-1; possible D gene TRBD1, 7 bases. The germline V gene encodes CDR1 SGDLS and CDR2 YYNGEE. V was shortened by 4 bases and J by 0 bases, with 17 bases between the two germline ends. The CDR3 runs 17 residues. In DNA form, the CDR3 reads TGTGCCAGCAGCCCCAAGGGGGCGGGGAGCTCCTACAATGAGCAGTTCTTC. Its translation: CASSPKGAGSSYNEQFF.

Details on this clonotype: At one end, the junction sequence differs from germline, possibly due to a read error. The chain couples TRBV5-1 to TRBJ2-1; D may match TRBD1 or TRBD2 (6 bases each). CDR1 is SGHRS, CDR2 YFSETQ, per germline. The CDR3 consists of 17 residues. The CDR3 region is CASSLGGGGGDYNEQFF. The CDR3 DNA is TGTGCCAGCAGCTTAGGTGGAGGGGGAGGCGATTACAATGAGCAGTTCTTC.

There are many counts of this clonotype. The rearrangement uses TRBV7-9 and TRBJ2-1, with 10 bases lining up with TRBD2. V gave up 2 bases and J gave up 6 bases; unmatched junction bases: 4. Looked up from germline, CDR1 is SEHNR and CDR2 is FQNEAQ (reference sequence). The CDR3 runs to 15 residues. DNA of the CDR3: TGTGCCAGCAGCTTATCTAGCGGGGGTCTCAATGAGCAGTTCTTC. The encoded protein is CASSLSSGGLNEQFF.

The chain has TRBV11-1 and TRBJ2-2; 9 bases map to TRBD1. Germline lookup yields CDR1 SGHAT and CDR2 FQDESV (reference sequence). The CDR3 runs to 15 residues. V was clipped by 3 bases and J by 6 bases; unmatched bases: 5. CDR3 amino acids: CASSFLGQGAGELFF. In nucleotides, the CDR3 is TGTGCCAGCAGCTTCCTGGGACAGGGCGCCGGGGAGCTGTTTTTT.

This clonotype was detected many times. The chain has TRBV20-1 and TRBJ2-2; D not certain. V gave up 0 bases and J gave up 1 base, with 15 bases separating them. Germline loops: CDR1 DFQATT, CDR2 SNEGSKA (reference sequence). CDR3 size: 17 residues. The CDR3 here is CSARDGRGSLNTGELFF. The DNA of the CDR3 is TGCAGTGCTAGAGATGGACGTGGCTCGTTGAACACCGGGGAGCTGTTTTTT.

CDR3 nucleotides: TGCAGTATCCGCGGGACTAGCGGGGGGTATGAGCAGTTCTTC. Its translation: CSIRGTSGGYEQFF. The chain couples TRBV20-1 to TRBJ2-1, with 15 bases that match TRBD2. The germline gives CDR1 DFQATT, CDR2 SNEGSKA (reference sequence). The CDR3 totals 14 residues. With 8 bases clipped from V and 8 bases from J, the junction kept 7 bases outside the gene matches.